This T cell receptor (beta chain) is from a study of blood T cells in healthy people across ages. For the second PCR, which ran for roughly 6 to 11 cycles, a sample-barcoded 5' primer and a J-beta primer mix were used. A single record per CDR3 protein comes from TCRdb applying MiXCR to the 5' RACE reads. The data show some 850,000 distinct CDR3 sequences, about a quarter seen once. This sample was also put to use in a study of T cells of mothers and their children. That work contributes: Related pairs of mothers and children showed slightly higher, non-significant overlap versus unrelated pairs.

This sequence originates from a boy between 5 and 17 years old in good health. The material sequenced was blood.

Here the CDR3 reads CASSYGDREITEAFF. The CDR3 region has the DNA TGTGCCAGCAGTTACGGGGACAGGGAAATCACTGAAGCTTTCTTT. V gene TRBV6-5 combines with J gene TRBJ1-1, with 9 bases matching TRBD1. The CDR3 sequence is 15 residues long. V shed 2 bases and J 4 bases; nucleotides not matched to a gene: 5. From germline, CDR1 is MNHEY and CDR2 SVGAGI.